The TCR beta chain under discussion was sequenced for a study of blood T cell repertoires in COVID-19. V was clipped by 4 bases and J by 5 bases, with 20 bases between them. Looked up from germline, CDR1 is LGHDT and CDR2 is YNNKEL (reference sequence). This CDR3 is 16 amino acids long. This clone was observed a handful of times. Clones were sequenced by immunoSEQ multiplex PCR, and TCRdb holds only the in-frame ones, with some missing. Here the sample spans approximately 210,000 clones, 81% being singletons. Material: PBMCs or T cells enriched from blood (not recorded which). The origin of this receptor is a woman between 50 and 59 years old with acute COVID-19. This chain uses TRBV3-1 (or the pseudogene TRBV3-2) with TRBJ1-2, with a possible D match to TRBD1 (6 bases). DNA of the CDR3: TGTGCCAGCAGCCCAGAGGTCGGGGGGCCAGATTATGGCTACACCTTC. Amino acid sequence: CASSPEVGGPDYGYTF.